This is a list of T cell receptor beta chains from one sample in a study of identical twins. TCRdb reanalysed the 5' RACE reads using MiXCR and keeps one entry per CDR3 protein. The table records around 100,000 distinct CDR3 sequences, 5.9% of them present only once. Sequencing used memory T cells sorted from blood. The source is a woman aged 45-65 years in good health. The CDR3 runs from the conserved cysteine through the conserved F or W. The D gene is left open where the match is weak. Size is stated for part of the rows, as once, few or many counts, or as a class when the clone is expanded.

j_call clone_size v_call d_call cdr3_aa cdr3_nt
TRBJ1-2 many TRBV3-1 TRBD1 CASSQVPGQGYGYTF TGTGCCAGCAGCCAAGTCCCGGGACAGGGCTATGGCTACACCTTC
TRBJ1-4 many TRBV29-1 - CSVEDLRGRTEKLFF TGCAGCGTTGAAGATCTTAGGGGGAGAACTGAAAAACTGTTTTTT
TRBJ2-3 few TRBV20-1 TRBD1 CSAPWGQGRTDTQYF TGCAGTGCGCCTTGGGGACAGGGACGCACAGATACGCAGTATTTT
TRBJ1-1 many TRBV3-1 - CASQLGGAEAFF TGTGCCAGCCAGTTGGGTGGGGCTGAAGCTTTCTTT
TRBJ1-4 many TRBV4-1 TRBD1 CASSQGYRGFNEKLFF TGCGCCAGCAGCCAAGGCTACAGGGGCTTTAATGAAAAACTGTTTTTT
TRBJ1-3 many TRBV2 - CASSEGRVSGNTIYF TGTGCCAGCAGTGAAGGTCGGGTATCCGGAAACACCATATATTTT
TRBJ2-7 many TRBV2 TRBD2 CASNRAGTSYEQYF TGTGCCAGCAACCGAGCGGGAACCTCCTACGAGCAGTACTTC
TRBJ2-1 - TRBV5-1 TRBD1 CASSYRDRDNDQFF TGCGCCAGCAGCTACCGGGACAGAGACAATGACCAGTTCTTC
TRBJ2-5 many TRBV16 - CASSQSGENVETQYF TGTGCCAGCAGCCAATCGGGGGAGAACGTGGAGACCCAGTACTTC
TRBJ2-7 many TRBV4-1 TRBD1 CASSQDTGGVVSGEQYF TGCGCCAGCAGCCAGGATACAGGGGGCGTCGTTTCTGGCGAGCAGTACTTC
TRBJ2-7 - TRBV20-1 TRBD2 CSASRGLRHSGEQYF TGCAGTGCTAGTAGGGGACTACGACATTCTGGCGAGCAGTACTTC
TRBJ2-5 many TRBV7-9 - CASSPRGQGEETQYF TGTGCCAGCAGCCCCCGGGGGCAAGGAGAAGAGACCCAGTACTTC
TRBJ2-2 - TRBV6-1 - CASRKDVRDTGELFF TGTGCCAGCAGGAAGGACGTCCGGGACACCGGGGAGCTGTTTTTT
TRBJ2-2 many TRBV29-1 - CSVGPGTGELFF TGCAGCGTTGGCCCAGGGACCGGGGAGCTGTTTTTT
TRBJ1-2 many TRBV6-1 - CASSDRVRRNYGYTF TGTGCCAGCAGTGACAGGGTCAGACGGAACTATGGCTACACCTTC
TRBJ2-7 many TRBV3-1 - CASSQGPGGAYEQYF TGTGCCAGCAGCCAAGGACCAGGGGGGGCCTACGAGCAGTACTTC
TRBJ1-2 many TRBV10-1 TRBD1 CASSGQGFEGYTF TGCGCCAGCAGCGGACAGGGCTTTGAGGGCTACACCTTC
TRBJ2-3 many TRBV24-1 - CATSDPRSATDTQYF TGTGCCACCAGTGATCCCAGGAGCGCAACAGATACGCAGTATTTT
TRBJ1-4 many TRBV27 TRBD1 CASSWSGGEKLFF TGTGCCAGCAGTTGGTCAGGGGGTGAAAAACTGTTTTTT
TRBJ2-7 many TRBV6-2/TRBV6-3 - CASSYSRSYEQYF TGTGCCAGCAGTTACAGTCGCTCCTACGAGCAGTACTTC
TRBJ2-4 many TRBV4-1 TRBD2 CASSQGLAGGGAKNIQYF TGCGCCAGCAGCCAGGGACTAGCGGGAGGGGGAGCCAAAAACATTCAGTACTTC
TRBJ1-5 - TRBV20-1 - CSARDNGEGWNQPQHF TGCAGTGCTAGAGATAATGGGGAGGGGTGGAATCAGCCCCAGCATTTT
TRBJ2-2 few TRBV6-1 - CAIDSANTGELFF TGTGCCATTGACAGCGCGAACACCGGGGAGCTGTTTTTT
TRBJ1-3 many TRBV20-1 - CSAAGRMNSGNTIYF TGCAGTGCTGCGGGACGGATGAACTCTGGAAACACCATATATTTT
TRBJ2-1 - TRBV4-2 - CASSQKGGPSEQFF TGTGCCAGCAGCCAGAAAGGAGGTCCTAGTGAGCAGTTCTTC
TRBJ2-3 many TRBV18 TRBD1 CASSPRAGQGSDTQYF TGTGCCAGCTCACCTCGTGCGGGACAGGGATCAGATACGCAGTATTTT
TRBJ1-1 many TRBV12-3/TRBV12-4 - CASSPLRVAEAFF TGTGCCAGCAGCCCTCTCCGCGTGGCTGAAGCTTTCTTT
TRBJ2-7 - TRBV30 - CAHGFGSYEQYF TGTGCCCACGGGTTCGGCTCCTACGAGCAGTACTTC
TRBJ2-2 many TRBV27 TRBD2 CASSGRLAGGPGELFF TGTGCCAGCAGTGGCCGATTAGCGGGAGGGCCCGGGGAGCTGTTTTTT
TRBJ2-1 - TRBV11-2 TRBD2 CASSLKKRGVAGVLDEQFF TGTGCCAGCAGCTTAAAAAAGCGTGGGGTAGCGGGAGTCTTGGATGAGCAGTTCTTC
TRBJ2-7 many TRBV4-1 - CASSQYEGYEQYF TGCGCCAGCAGCCAATATGAGGGCTACGAGCAGTACTTC
TRBJ2-1 many TRBV3-1 - CASSPGRGGNEQFF TGTGCCAGCAGCCCTGGTCGAGGAGGGAATGAGCAGTTCTTC
TRBJ2-1 many TRBV2 - CASTARDEQFF TGTGCCAGCACCGCCAGGGATGAGCAGTTCTTC
TRBJ2-7 many TRBV9 - CASSVGSEPGRYEQYF TGTGCCAGCAGCGTAGGGAGTGAGCCGGGACGCTACGAGCAGTACTTC
TRBJ2-7 - TRBV27 - CATSPSGAYEQYF TGTGCCACCTCCCCCAGCGGCGCCTACGAGCAGTACTTC
TRBJ1-2 many TRBV19 - CASSAQGWNYGYTF TGTGCCAGTAGTGCCCAGGGGTGGAACTATGGCTACACCTTC
TRBJ1-1 few TRBV12-3/TRBV12-4 - CASTSTGRYTEAFF TGTGCCAGCACCAGCACAGGCAGGTACACTGAAGCTTTCTTT
TRBJ2-3 many TRBV11-2 TRBD1 CASSSRRRDRGRTDTQYF TGTGCCAGCAGCTCAAGACGGAGGGACAGGGGGCGCACAGATACGCAGTATTTT
TRBJ1-1 many TRBV5-1 - CASSSTVAPKNTEAFF TGCGCCAGCAGCTCGACAGTGGCCCCAAAGAACACTGAAGCTTTCTTT
TRBJ1-1 many TRBV5-5 - CASSLNPAMNTEAFF TGTGCCAGCAGCTTGAACCCGGCGATGAACACTGAAGCTTTCTTT
TRBJ2-1 - TRBV6-1 TRBD2 CASSRRLAGGNNEQFF TGTGCCAGCAGTAGACGACTAGCGGGGGGTAACAATGAGCAGTTCTTC
TRBJ2-5 many TRBV11-2 - CASRFPSGGGGETQYF TGTGCCAGCCGATTCCCTAGCGGAGGAGGGGGAGAGACCCAGTACTTC
TRBJ2-3 many TRBV9 - CASSGGMGEAQYF TGTGCCAGCAGCGGAGGAATGGGGGAGGCGCAGTATTTT
TRBJ2-2 many TRBV12-3/TRBV12-4 TRBD2 CASRHGTTNTGELFF TGTGCCAGCAGGCACGGGACTACGAACACCGGGGAGCTGTTTTTT
TRBJ1-5 many TRBV7-8 - CASSQGRNQPQHF TGTGCCAGCAGCCAGGGGAGGAATCAGCCCCAGCATTTT
TRBJ2-2 many TRBV5-1 - CASSFGQTGELFF TGCGCCAGCAGCTTTGGGCAGACCGGGGAGCTGTTTTTT
TRBJ2-5 many TRBV10-3 - CAISGAETQYF TGTGCCATCAGCGGTGCAGAGACCCAGTACTTC
TRBJ2-1 many TRBV5-1 - CASRNDGSRNNEQFF TGCGCCAGCAGAAACGACGGGAGTCGGAACAATGAGCAGTTCTTC